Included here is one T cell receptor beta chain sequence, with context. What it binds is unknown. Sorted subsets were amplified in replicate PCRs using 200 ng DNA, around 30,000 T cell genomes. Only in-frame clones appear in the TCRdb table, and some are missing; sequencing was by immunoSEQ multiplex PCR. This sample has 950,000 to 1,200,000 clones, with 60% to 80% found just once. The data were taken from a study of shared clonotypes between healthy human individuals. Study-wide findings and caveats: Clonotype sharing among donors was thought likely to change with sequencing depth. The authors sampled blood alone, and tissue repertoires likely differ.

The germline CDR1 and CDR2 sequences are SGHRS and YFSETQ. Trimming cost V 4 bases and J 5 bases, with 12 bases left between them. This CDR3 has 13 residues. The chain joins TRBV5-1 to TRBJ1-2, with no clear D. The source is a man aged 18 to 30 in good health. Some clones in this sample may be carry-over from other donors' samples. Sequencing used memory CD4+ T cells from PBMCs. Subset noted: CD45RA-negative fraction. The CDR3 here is CASSQEGIYGYTF. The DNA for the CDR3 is TGCGCCAGCAGCCAAGAGGGAATATATGGCTACACCTTC.